The rows below give T cell receptor beta chains drawn from one sample of a study of blood T cells in healthy people across ages. TCRdb called the 5' RACE reads again in MiXCR, with one record for every CDR3 protein. The sample has fewer than 900,000 distinct CDR3 sequences; under 40% are singletons. Sequenced: blood. These TCRs come from a man younger than 35 in good health. Both conserved end residues are part of each CDR3. The D gene is left open where the match is weak. Clone size appears in some rows only: once, few, many, or a class for an expanded clone.

v_call,cdr3_length,j_call,clone_size,d_call,cdr3_nt,cdr3_aa
TRBV12-3/TRBV12-4,14,TRBJ1-2,many,NA,TGTGCCAGCAGTTTCGACAGCCTGAACTATGGCTACACCTTC,CASSFDSLNYGYTF
TRBV10-3,13,TRBJ1-1,few,NA,TGTGCCATCAGGACCGAATCGAACACTGGAGCTTTCTTT,CAIRTESNTGAFF
TRBV4-2,19,TRBJ2-3,NA,TRBD1,TGTGCCAGCAGCCAAAAAGGGGGGGAGACAGGGGGTTTCACAGATACGCAGTATTTT,CASSQKGGETGGFTDTQYF
TRBV4-3,13,TRBJ2-5,NA,NA,TGTGCCAGCAGCCAGGGTTACCAAGAGACCCAGTACTTC,CASSQGYQETQYF
TRBV7-2,16,TRBJ1-6,few,NA,TGTGCCAGCAGCTCTACCTCCGGGTCGAATAATTCACCCCTCCACTTT,CASSSTSGSNNSPLHF
TRBV4-3,14,TRBJ2-5,NA,NA,TGCGCCAGCAGCCTACGACAGTCCTACAATGAGCAGTACTTC,CASSLRQSYNEQYF
TRBV12-3/TRBV12-4,15,TRBJ1-1,few,TRBD1,TGTGCCAGCAGCCCGGGACAGCTCCTTCACACTGAAGCTTTCTTT,CASSPGQLLHTEAFF
TRBV7-2,15,TRBJ2-3,many,TRBD1,TGTGCCAGCAGCCCGGGGACAGGGACCACAGATACGCAGTATTTT,CASSPGTGTTDTQYF
TRBV12-3/TRBV12-4,17,TRBJ1-2,once,NA,TGTGCCAGCCGCGGGGGGGCAGGGATTTTACTAGGCTATGGCTACACCTTC,CASRGGAGILLGYGYTF
TRBV25-1,13,TRBJ2-5,many,NA,TGTGCCAGCAGTGATTTTGGCAGAGAGACCCAGTACTTC,CASSDFGRETQYF
TRBV12-3/TRBV12-4,13,TRBJ2-1,NA,NA,TGTGCCTCTGAGGACAGACCCTGCAATGAGCAGTTCTTC,CASEDRPCNEQFF
TRBV11-2,16,TRBJ2-7,many,TRBD1,TGTGCCAGCAGCAAGGGACAGGGGAAGAGGTTTGACGAGCAGTACTTC,CASSKGQGKRFDEQYF
TRBV7-2,14,TRBJ1-2,NA,NA,TGTGCCAGCAGCTTCCAGGGCATCTCCTATGGCTACACCTTC,CASSFQGISYGYTF
TRBV6-6,15,TRBJ1-2,many,TRBD1,TGTGCCAGCACTGTGACAGGGATGTTTTTAAATGGCTACACCTTC,CASTVTGMFLNGYTF
TRBV6-2/TRBV6-3,13,TRBJ2-3,once,TRBD2,TGTGCCAGCAGAAGACTAGCGGGGAGAGGGCAGTATTTT,CASRRLAGRGQYF